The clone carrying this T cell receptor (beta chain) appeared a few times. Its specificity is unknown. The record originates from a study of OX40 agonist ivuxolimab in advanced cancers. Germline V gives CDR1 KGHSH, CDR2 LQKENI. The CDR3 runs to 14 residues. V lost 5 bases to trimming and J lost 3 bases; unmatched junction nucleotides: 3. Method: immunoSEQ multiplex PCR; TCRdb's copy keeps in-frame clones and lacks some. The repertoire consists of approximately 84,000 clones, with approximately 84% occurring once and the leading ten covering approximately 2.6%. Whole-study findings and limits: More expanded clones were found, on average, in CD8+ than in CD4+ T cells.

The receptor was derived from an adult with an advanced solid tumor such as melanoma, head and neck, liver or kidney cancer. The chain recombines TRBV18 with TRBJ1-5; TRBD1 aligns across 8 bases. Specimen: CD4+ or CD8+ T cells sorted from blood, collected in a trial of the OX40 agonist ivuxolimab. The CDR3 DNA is TGTGCCAGCTCAGAGGGACAGGCCAATCAGCCCCAGCATTTT. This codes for CASSEGQANQPQHF.